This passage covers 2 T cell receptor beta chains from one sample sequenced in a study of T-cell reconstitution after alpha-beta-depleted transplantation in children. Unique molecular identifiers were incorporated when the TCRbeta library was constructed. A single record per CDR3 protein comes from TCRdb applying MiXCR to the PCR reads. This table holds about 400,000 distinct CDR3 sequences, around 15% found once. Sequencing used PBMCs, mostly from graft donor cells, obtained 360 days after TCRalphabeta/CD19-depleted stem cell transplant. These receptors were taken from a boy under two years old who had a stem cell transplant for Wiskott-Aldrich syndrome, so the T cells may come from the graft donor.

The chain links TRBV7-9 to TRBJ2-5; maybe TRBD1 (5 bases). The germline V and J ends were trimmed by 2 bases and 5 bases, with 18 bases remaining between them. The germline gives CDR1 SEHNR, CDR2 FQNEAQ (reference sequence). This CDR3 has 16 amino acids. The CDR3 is CASSLRFSRARETQYF. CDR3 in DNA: TGTGCCAGCAGCTTAAGGTTCTCCAGGGCGAGGGAGACCCAGTACTTC.

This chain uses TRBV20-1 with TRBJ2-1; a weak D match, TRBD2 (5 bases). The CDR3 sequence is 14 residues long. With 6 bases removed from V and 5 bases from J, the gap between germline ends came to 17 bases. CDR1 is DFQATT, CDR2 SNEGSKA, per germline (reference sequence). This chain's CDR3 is CSAPTRRRHNEQFF. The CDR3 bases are TGCAGTGCACCCACTAGGAGAAGACACAATGAGCAGTTCTTC.